The 32 T cell receptor beta chains presented below share a single source sample, sequenced in a study of CD8 T cells in ankylosing spondylitis. Whole-study results and caveats: Seemingly characteristic of ankylosing spondylitis blood was a TCR beta motif consisting of under 10 highly homologous variants.

TCRdb independently ran MiXCR on the 5' RACE reads; one entry per CDR3 protein. This sample has 450,000 to 550,000 distinct CDR3 sequences, with 5.3% found just once. These TCRs are of unknown antigen specificity. Sample: blood, either unsorted or a sorted T cell fraction (not recorded which). These receptors all come from a male donor with ankylosing spondylitis.

This clonotype was observed many times. This chain links TRBV20-1 with TRBJ2-1; unclear D gene. From germline, CDR1 is DFQATT and CDR2 SNEGSKA (reference sequence). This CDR3 is 10 amino acids long. The V end lost 5 bases, the J end lost 7 bases, and 6 bases lay between the germline ends. The CDR3 nucleotides are TGCAGTGCTGCCCGGAATGAGCAGTTCTTC. It encodes CSAARNEQFF.

This clonotype was observed many times. One junction end does not reproduce the germline sequence, and a read error may be involved. J is TRBJ1-1 and V is TRBV20-1; D not resolved. The CDR3 spans 13 residues. Germline V gene lookup returns CDR1 DFQATT and CDR2 SNEGSKA (reference sequence). The CDR3: CSAISQLKTEAFF. CDR3 coding DNA: TGCAGTGCGATATCACAGTTGAAGACTGAAGCTTTCTTT.

This clonotype was observed at least ten times. The CDR3 DNA is TGTGCCAGCAGCGGGAGTGCAGATACGCAGTATTTT. Its protein is CASSGSADTQYF. The rearrangement joins TRBV2 to TRBJ2-3; tentatively, D is TRBD2 (6 bases). CDR3 size: 12 residues. Trimming shortened V by 6 bases and J by 4 bases, and 8 bases separated the two germline ends. From germline, CDR1 is SNHLY and CDR2 FYNNEI.

In its sample, this clonotype was seen many times. CDR3: CASSLVAGPAYEQYF. CDR3 nucleotide sequence: TGCGCCAGCAGCTTGGTAGCGGGGCCTGCCTACGAGCAGTACTTC. This rearrangement joins TRBV5-1 to TRBJ2-7; 8 positions agree with TRBD2. Germline V CDR1 and CDR2: SGHRS, YFSETQ. The CDR3 runs to 15 residues. J lost 2 bases, V lost 0 bases, and 4 bases had no gene match.

Ten or more counts support this clonotype. The V gene is TRBV6-2 or TRBV6-3, the J gene TRBJ2-2; D not certain. This CDR3 comprises 13 residues. CDR1 and CDR2 from the germline V gene are MNHEY and SVGEGT. V lost 7 bases to trimming and J lost 2 bases, with 8 bases between them. CDR3 in amino acids: CASTSKNTGELFF. Here the CDR3 DNA reads TGTGCCAGCACTTCCAAAAACACCGGGGAGCTGTTTTTT.

This clonotype was recorded many times. The chain combines TRBV20-1 with TRBJ1-1; D is undetermined. V lost 3 bases and J 3 bases, leaving 14 bases between the germline ends. The CDR3 is 14 amino acids. In germline, CDR1 is DFQATT, CDR2 SNEGSKA (reference sequence). The CDR3 coding sequence is TGCAGTGCTAGGGCGGGCGGCAGGTACACTGAAGCTTTCTTT. Its protein is CSARAGGRYTEAFF.

There are many counts of this clonotype. The chain employs TRBV5-1 and TRBJ1-1; D may be TRBD1 (6 bases). CDR3 length equals 16 residues. V lost 4 bases to trimming and J lost 3 bases, with 19 bases between them. Germline V lookup: CDR1 SGHRS, CDR2 YFSETQ. CDR3 sequence (DNA): TGCGCCAGCAGCGGGAGGGGACACCCTGGGGACACTGAAGCTTTCTTT. Protein product: CASSGRGHPGDTEAFF.

This clonotype was seen ten or more times. The chain has TRBV20-1 and TRBJ2-3; D gene ambiguous. Germline V gives CDR1 DFQATT, CDR2 SNEGSKA (reference sequence). V was trimmed by 2 bases and J by 6 bases, leaving 18 bases between them. The CDR3 spans 15 residues. CDR3 nucleotides: TGCAGTGCTAGATTAAGGCGTGGGTGGAAGGATACGCAGTATTTT. Translating it yields CSARLRRGWKDTQYF.

Many counts were recorded for this clonotype. The chain's CDR3 is CASSQDTLAGVGTGELFF. CDR3 in DNA: TGTGCCAGCAGCCAAGATACCCTAGCGGGAGTAGGAACCGGGGAGCTGTTTTTT. The chain carries TRBV4-2 and TRBJ2-2, with TRBD2 matching 10 bases. The CDR3 totals 18 residues. In germline, CDR1 is LGHNA, CDR2 YNFKEQ. V gave up 0 bases and J gave up 5 bases; unmatched junction bases: 9.

This clonotype was found a few times. V is TRBV11-2 and J is TRBJ2-7; weak D call: TRBD2 (6 bases). Germline V lookup: CDR1 SGHAT, CDR2 FQNNGV. The V and J ends lost 6 bases and 2 bases respectively, with 17 bases between them. CDR3 length: 15 residues. The DNA for the CDR3 is TGTGCCAGCAGTCGCAATAGGGACTGGACCTACGAGCAGTACTTC. Translated: CASSRNRDWTYEQYF.

This clonotype was found many times. The J gene is TRBJ2-7, the V gene TRBV7-9; D is unresolved. CDR3 length equals 12 residues. Looked up from germline, CDR1 is SEHNR and CDR2 is FQNEAQ (reference sequence). V was clipped by 2 bases and J by 7 bases, with 9 bases between them. The CDR3 spells CASSLNTREQYF. The CDR3 DNA follows: TGTGCCAGCAGCTTAAACACGAGGGAGCAGTACTTC.

The rearrangement joins TRBV7-2 to TRBJ2-7, with 9 bases identical to TRBD2. This CDR3 spans 14 amino acids. The V gene end was trimmed by 2 bases and the J gene end by 6 bases; junction bases not matched to a gene: 5. CDR1 SGHTA and CDR2 FQGNSA come from the germline V gene. CDR3 protein: CASSLQGLAPEQYF. The CDR3 DNA reads as TGTGCCAGCAGCTTACAGGGACTAGCCCCCGAGCAGTACTTC.

The table lists this clonotype with many counts. This chain uses TRBV5-1 with TRBJ2-1; 7 bases agree with TRBD1. With V trimmed by 4 bases and J by 6 bases, 1 base remained unmatched. CDR3 length equals 12 residues. In germline, CDR1 is SGHRS, CDR2 YFSETQ. DNA of the CDR3: TGCGCCAGCAGCAAGGGGGCCAATGAGCAGTTCTTC. Its protein product is CASSKGANEQFF.

In its sample, this clonotype was seen many times. CDR3 in amino acids: CATGRNYEQYF. The CDR3 bases are TGTGCCACCGGGCGGAATTACGAGCAGTACTTC. This chain links TRBV10-3 with TRBJ2-7; D gene uncertain. Germline loops: CDR1 ENHRY, CDR2 SYGVKD. Between the trimmed V and J ends, which lost 10 bases and 4 bases, there was a span of 11 bases. The CDR3 totals 11 residues.

Ten or more counts support this clonotype. The chain joins TRBV29-1 to TRBJ2-3, with D possibly being TRBD2 (6 bases). Deletions cut 4 bases from V and 0 bases from J, with 14 bases between. The germline V gene has CDR1 SQVTM and CDR2 ANQGSEA. The CDR3 runs 15 residues. This CDR3 reads CSVAADGGSTDTQYF. The CDR3 bases are TGCAGCGTTGCCGCGGACGGAGGGAGCACAGATACGCAGTATTTT.

The table lists this clonotype with many counts. The chain links TRBV20-1 to TRBJ1-5; D is uncertain. The V and J ends lost 3 bases and 7 bases respectively, with 10 bases between them. Germline CDR1 reads DFQATT; CDR2 reads SNEGSKA (reference sequence). The CDR3 runs 12 residues. CDR3 amino acids: CSARRISQPQHF. The CDR3 nucleotides read TGCAGTGCTAGGCGGATTTCGCAGCCCCAGCATTTT.

This chain joins TRBV14 and TRBJ1-2; D gene ambiguous. This CDR3 comprises 13 residues. Trimming removed 1 base from V and 3 bases from J, with 6 bases in between. CDR1 and CDR2 from the germline V gene are SGHDN and FVKESK. This CDR3 reads CASSQGSHYGYTF. The CDR3 nucleotides are TGTGCCAGCAGCCAAGGCTCCCACTATGGCTACACCTTC.

The chain joins TRBV5-6 to TRBJ2-7; the match to TRBD2 covers 11 bases. Germline CDR1 is SGHDT and CDR2 is YYEEEE. V lost 6 bases, J lost 6 bases, and 11 bases stayed unmatched. The CDR3 has 15 residues. CDR3 coding DNA: TGTGCCAGCACCTTAGCGGGAGGGCCGAAGGGCGAGCAGTACTTC. This sequence encodes CASTLAGGPKGEQYF.

This clonotype was recorded many times. This chain links TRBV7-2 with TRBJ1-2, with D unclear. Germline V gene lookup returns CDR1 SGHTA and CDR2 FQGNSA. This CDR3 comprises 12 residues. The V gene lost 7 bases and the J gene lost 3 bases, with 9 bases spanning the gap. The CDR3 bases are TGTGCCAGCACCACAGCCTACTATGGCTACACCTTC. Translating it yields CASTTAYYGYTF.

The rearrangement joins TRBV20-1 to TRBJ2-7, with 8 bases identical to TRBD1. This CDR3 contains 12 residues. With 5 bases clipped from V and 6 bases from J, the junction kept 6 bases outside the gene matches. Germline values: CDR1 DFQATT, CDR2 SNEGSKA (reference sequence). CDR3 coding DNA: TGCAGTGCTCACCGGGACAGGTTCGAGCAGTACTTC. Its translation is CSAHRDRFEQYF.

This clonotype came up many times. V and J are TRBV20-1 and TRBJ2-5; 7 bases fit TRBD1. The germline V gene has CDR1 DFQATT and CDR2 SNEGSKA (reference sequence). The junction had 7 bases not matched to a gene; V was cut back by 5 bases and J by 4 bases. The CDR3 is 13 residues long. This CDR3 is CSADRQGSETQYF. In DNA form, the CDR3 reads TGCAGTGCTGATAGACAGGGTTCAGAGACCCAGTACTTC.

This clonotype was observed many times. V gene TRBV9 combines with J gene TRBJ1-2, with D possibly being TRBD1 (6 bases). This CDR3 comprises 15 residues. Between the trimmed V and J ends, which lost 4 bases and 4 bases, there was a span of 17 bases. Looked up from germline, CDR1 is SGDLS and CDR2 is YYNGEE. The CDR3 DNA reads TGTGCCAGCAGCCCCGATCAGGGGTTTAGCTATGGCTACACCTTC. Its translation is CASSPDQGFSYGYTF. Combining the CDR3 with reference TRBV9 and TRBJ1-2 gives the whole variable domain DSGVTQTPKHLITATGQRVTLRCSPRSGDLSVYWYQQSLDQGLQFLIQYYNGEERAKGNILERFSAQQFPDLHSELNLSSLELGDSALYFCASSPDQGFSYGYTFGSGTRLTVV.

The chain is built from TRBV4-3 and TRBJ2-6; D possibly corresponds to TRBD2 (6 bases). The CDR3 is 18 residues long. Germline CDR1 and CDR2: LGHNA and YSLEER. With 3 bases removed from V and 0 bases from J, the gap between germline ends came to 15 bases. CDR3 region: CASSQEGRFVSGANVLTF. The CDR3 bases are TGCGCCAGCAGCCAGGAGGGCAGATTTGTCTCTGGGGCCAACGTCCTGACTTTC.

At least ten counts were recorded for this clonotype. The chain joins TRBV5-4 to TRBJ2-5, with 11 positions matching TRBD1. Germline CDR1 is SGHNT and CDR2 is YYREEE (reference sequence). The V and J ends lost 1 base and 4 bases, in that order; junction bases with no gene match: 3. This CDR3 comprises 15 residues. Here the CDR3 reads CASSLPGTGGETQYF. As DNA, the CDR3 is TGTGCCAGCAGCTTGCCCGGGACAGGGGGAGAGACCCAGTACTTC.

The sample holds many counts of this clonotype. The genes are TRBV20-1 and TRBJ2-6; TRBD1 matches at 9 bases. V dropped 3 bases and J dropped 0; count of bases not matched to a gene: 3. Germline-derived CDR1 and CDR2 are DFQATT and SNEGSKA (reference sequence). The CDR3 is made up of 16 amino acids. CDR3 nucleotide sequence: TGCAGTGCTAGTGACAGGGGGAGCTCTGGGGCCAACGTCCTGACTTTC. It is translated as CSASDRGSSGANVLTF.

In its sample, this clonotype was seen once. The rearrangement uses TRBV7-2 and TRBJ2-1; TRBD2 matches at 15 bases. Germline CDR1 SGHTA, CDR2 FQGNSA. With 1 base clipped from V and 9 bases from J, the junction kept 13 bases outside the gene matches. The CDR3 runs 19 residues. For the CDR3, the DNA is TGTGCCAGCAGCTTAGTGCGGACTAGCGGGAGGGCCCCCAGGGCTGAGCAGTTCTTC. The encoded protein is CASSLVRTSGRAPRAEQFF.

Ten or more counts support this clonotype. This chain joins TRBV29-1 and TRBJ2-1; 11 bases are a match to TRBD2. The CDR3 runs 15 residues. Unmatched junction bases numbered 4, after V lost 2 bases and J lost 4 bases. Germline lookup yields CDR1 SQVTM and CDR2 ANQGSEA. The CDR3 DNA follows: TGCAGCGTTGAAAGATTAGCGGGGGGGTACAATGAGCAGTTCTTC. It specifies CSVERLAGGYNEQFF.

In its sample, this clonotype was seen many times. Here the CDR3 reads CASSKYGTPYTDTQYF. In DNA, the CDR3 is TGTGCCAGCAGCAAATACGGGACACCTTATACAGATACGCAGTATTTT. The V call is TRBV5-6, the J call TRBJ2-3, with a tentative D call TRBD1 (6 bases). The CDR3 is made up of 16 amino acids. Per the germline V gene, CDR1 is SGHDT and CDR2 is YYEEEE. V was cut by 4 bases and J by 3 bases, with 18 bases left in between.

In its sample, this clonotype was seen many times. The chain employs TRBV6-1 and TRBJ2-2, with TRBD2 matching over 11 bases. The CDR3 contains 16 residues. Germline V CDR1 and CDR2: MNHNS, SASEGT. The V segment lost 5 bases and the J segment 4 bases; nucleotides outside the gene matches: 6. CDR3 residues: CASSKLAGVSTGELFF. The DNA for the CDR3 is TGTGCCAGCAGTAAACTAGCGGGAGTCTCCACCGGGGAGCTGTTTTTT.

This clonotype was detected only a few times. The genes are TRBV7-9 and TRBJ2-7; weak D call: TRBD1 (5 bases). Germline V gene lookup returns CDR1 SEHNR and CDR2 FQNEAQ (reference sequence). Trimming left V 2 bases short and J 2 bases short, with 13 bases between. The CDR3 has 15 residues. The CDR3 DNA sequence: TGTGCCAGCAGCTTAAGGGGCCCGGGCGCCTACGAGCAGTACTTC. Protein: CASSLRGPGAYEQYF.

This clonotype was seen more than once but under ten times. The V call is TRBV7-2, the J call TRBJ2-7, with TRBD2 identical over 7 bases. V was clipped by 1 base and J by 6 bases; unmatched bases: 9. The germline CDR1 and CDR2 sequences are SGHTA and FQGNSA. This CDR3 spans 15 amino acids. Here the CDR3 reads CASSLDASGILEQYF. The CDR3 DNA reads TGTGCCAGCAGCTTAGATGCCAGCGGGATTCTCGAGCAGTACTTC.

Many counts were recorded for this clonotype. This chain joins TRBV4-3 and TRBJ2-1, with a possible D match to TRBD2 (6 bases). CDR3 length: 16 amino acids. V lost 3 bases and J 3 bases, leaving 15 bases between the germline ends. CDR1 is LGHNA and CDR2 is YSLEER in the germline V gene. The CDR3 bases are TGCGCCAGCAGCCACCGGGACTCCGACCTCTACAATGAGCAGTTCTTC. Protein sequence: CASSHRDSDLYNEQFF.